One and the same sample provided the 27 T cell receptor beta chains below, sequenced in a study of T cells after yellow fever vaccination. MiXCR, run by TCRdb on the 5' RACE reads, gives a single entry per CDR3 protein. The sample lists 620,000 or so distinct CDR3 sequences; about 15% were seen once. The sample was PBMCs, taken 5 days after the first yellow fever vaccination. The receptors originated from a man younger than 35 who received the YFV17D yellow fever vaccine.

V is TRBV5-6 and J is TRBJ2-1; the D gene is possibly TRBD2 (6 bases). The CDR3 is 19 amino acids. CDR1 and CDR2 from the germline V gene are SGHDT and YYEEEE. Trimming shortened V by 4 bases and J by 0 bases, and 23 bases separated the two germline ends. The CDR3 DNA is TGTGCCAGCAGCCCATTGGGGGTGGGACTGTCGAGCTCCTACAATGAGCAGTTCTTC. It codes for CASSPLGVGLSSSYNEQFF.

This chain links TRBV9 with TRBJ1-1; tentative D call: TRBD1 (5 bases). The CDR3 is 14 residues long. V was cut by 0 bases and J by 4 bases, with 10 bases left in between. Germline CDR1 SGDLS, CDR2 YYNGEE. The chain's CDR3 is CASSVDQGGTEAFF. The DNA for the CDR3 is TGTGCCAGCAGCGTAGATCAGGGCGGCACTGAAGCTTTCTTT.

This chain connects TRBV7-2 to TRBJ2-7; the D is unclear. The ends were cut back, 9 bases at V and 5 bases at J, with 17 bases in the middle. The CDR3 runs to 13 residues. Germline-derived CDR1 and CDR2 are SGHTA and FQGNSA. CDR3 bases: TGTGCCAGTAGGGTGACGGCTCAGAACGAGCAGTACTTC. As protein: CASRVTAQNEQYF.

CDR3 sequence: CASSLWAGGTDTQYF. In DNA form, the CDR3 reads TGTGCCAGCAGTTTATGGGCAGGTGGCACAGATACGCAGTATTTT. The V call is TRBV28, the J call TRBJ2-3; D call uncertain. This CDR3 has 15 amino acids. Trimming shortened V by 0 bases and J by 1 base, and 8 bases separated the two germline ends. Germline V gene sequence: CDR1 MDHEN, CDR2 SYDVKM.

The chain combines TRBV2 with TRBJ2-1; a weak D match, TRBD1 (7 bases). Per germline, CDR1 SNHLY and CDR2 FYNNEI. The V end lost 8 bases, the J end lost 14 bases, and 19 bases lay between the germline ends. The CDR3 has 12 amino acids. CDR3 sequence: CASSGQGEVEFF. For the CDR3, the DNA is TGTGCCAGCTCAGGGCAGGGGGAGGTCGAGTTCTTC. Filled out from reference TRBV2 and TRBJ2-1, the complete variable domain reads EPEVTQTPSHQVTQMGQEVILRCVPISNHLYFYWYRQILGQKVEFLVSFYNNEISEKSEIFDDQFSVERPDGSNFTLKIRSTKLEDSAMYFCASSGQGEVEFFGPGTRLTVL.

This clonotype was picked up many times. V is TRBV4-2 and J is TRBJ1-4, with a weak D call TRBD1 (5 bases). The CDR3 totals 15 residues. V shed 1 base and J shed 3 bases, with 9 bases lying between them. Germline V gene sequence: CDR1 LGHNA, CDR2 YNFKEQ. CDR3 sequence: CASSQVGGSNEKLFF. CDR3 DNA sequence: TGTGCCAGCAGCCAAGTCGGGGGATCTAATGAAAAACTGTTTTTT.

This clonotype was recorded at least ten times. The rearrangement uses TRBV12-3 or TRBV12-4 and TRBJ2-3; no definite D call. There are 11 residues in the CDR3. Trimming left V 6 bases short and J 6 bases short, with 7 bases between. This chain's CDR3 is CASRIYDTQYF. As DNA, the CDR3 is TGTGCCAGCAGGATTTACGATACGCAGTATTTT.

The chain carries TRBV7-9 and TRBJ2-7; TRBD1 matches 10 bases. The junction had 20 bases not matched to a gene; V was cut back by 7 bases and J by 8 bases. CDR1 and CDR2 (germline): SEHNR, FQNEAQ (reference sequence). This CDR3 has 17 amino acids. CDR3 sequence (DNA): TGTGCCAGCAACCTGGGGACAGGGGTCCGTCACCTCAAGAAGCAGTACGTC. The encoded protein is CASNLGTGVRHLKKQYV.

This clonotype was observed a handful of times. CDR3 bases: TGTGCCAGCTCACCCATAGAGACAGGACTCTACGAGCAGTACTTC. Its protein product is CASSPIETGLYEQYF. The J gene is TRBJ2-7, the V gene TRBV18; a possible D gene is TRBD1 (6 bases). The V and J ends lost 3 bases and 3 bases respectively, with 15 bases between them. Germline V gene sequence: CDR1 KGHSH, CDR2 LQKENI. CDR3 length equals 15 residues.

As to this clonotype: The CDR3 ends on some other residue instead of the conserved phenylalanine or tryptophan, so this is likely a read error. The genes are TRBV5-1 and TRBJ2-5; no definite D call. Germline CDR1 SGHRS, CDR2 YFSETQ. Trimming took 0 bases from V and 3 from J, leaving 9 bases between them. The CDR3 is 14 amino acids. CDR3 coding DNA: TGCGCCAGCAGCTTGGGAGTTCAGGAAGAGACCCAGTACTAC. Its protein product is CASSLGVQEETQYY.

This clonotype has at least ten counts. This sequence joins TRBV12-3 or TRBV12-4 and TRBJ2-7; 13 bases line up with TRBD2. J gave up 6 bases and V 4 bases, and 3 bases lay outside the gene matches. This CDR3 contains 14 residues. CDR3 sequence reads: CASSSGLAGTEQYF. For the CDR3, the DNA is TGTGCCAGCAGTTCGGGACTAGCGGGGACCGAGCAGTACTTC.

This clonotype was recorded a few times. The chain uses TRBV2 and TRBJ1-3; D gene uncertain. Germline CDR1 SNHLY, CDR2 FYNNEI. Trimming removed 6 bases from V and 0 bases from J, with 6 bases in between. The CDR3 extends over 13 amino acids. Here the CDR3 DNA reads TGTGCCAGCAGGCGTGTCTCTGGAAACACCATATATTTT. Translating it yields CASRRVSGNTIYF.

The V call is TRBV9, the J call TRBJ1-1, with TRBD1 matching 9 bases. Germline-derived CDR1 and CDR2 are SGDLS and YYNGEE. This CDR3 is built from 15 residues. Unmatched junction bases numbered 7, after V lost 4 bases and J lost 3 bases. CDR3 sequence: CASSPTGGLHTEAFF. CDR3 nucleotides: TGTGCCAGCAGCCCGACAGGGGGGTTGCACACTGAAGCTTTCTTT.

This clonotype came up a few times. This chain joins TRBV18 and TRBJ2-5; tentatively, D is TRBD2 (5 bases). The CDR3 contains 13 residues. Trimming pared 3 bases from V and 9 bases from J, leaving 14 bases between. CDR1 and CDR2 from the germline V gene are KGHSH and LQKENI. The CDR3 bases are TGTGCCAGCTCACCGGGCGTCCTGGAGGCCCAGTACTTC. Protein: CASSPGVLEAQYF. The entire variable domain, with the rest obtained from reference TRBV18 and TRBJ2-5, is as follows: NAGVMQNPRHLVRRRGQEARLRCSPMKGHSHVYWYRQLPEEGLKFMVYLQKENIIDESGMPKERFSAEFPKEGPSILRIQQVVRGDSAAYFCASSPGVLEAQYFGPGTRLLVL.

The chain couples TRBV2 to TRBJ1-6; D not resolved. Germline CDR1 is SNHLY and CDR2 is FYNNEI. With 1 base removed from V and 4 bases from J, the gap between germline ends came to 8 bases. The CDR3 spans 15 residues. Written as DNA, the CDR3 is TGTGCCAGCAGTGAAGGTCCAGGTTATAATTCACCCCTCCACTTT. Translation gives CASSEGPGYNSPLHF. The variable domain in full, with the rest retrieved from reference TRBV2 and TRBJ1-6, is EPEVTQTPSHQVTQMGQEVILRCVPISNHLYFYWYRQILGQKVEFLVSFYNNEISEKSEIFDDQFSVERPDGSNFTLKIRSTKLEDSAMYFCASSEGPGYNSPLHFGNGTRLTVT.

The rearrangement links TRBV5-4 to TRBJ2-5, with 8 nucleotides matching TRBD2. V trimming: 6 bases; J trimming: 7 bases; junction bases outside the gene matches: 14. In germline, CDR1 is SGHNT, CDR2 YYREEE (reference sequence). This CDR3 region has 15 residues. The CDR3 DNA reads as TGTGCCAGCACACCGGGGGGGGTAGCCCCGGGGACCCAGTACTTC. This translates into CASTPGGVAPGTQYF.

This rearrangement joins TRBV4-1 to TRBJ2-6; the match to TRBD2 covers 8 bases. CDR1 and CDR2 from the germline V gene are MGHRA and YSYEKL. The V and J ends lost 1 base and 3 bases, in that order; junction bases with no gene match: 5. CDR3 length equals 17 residues. The CDR3 DNA reads as TGCGCCAGCAGCCAAGTTTTGCGGGGGGTTGGGGCCAACGTCCTGACTTTC. It translates to CASSQVLRGVGANVLTF.

This clonotype showed up many times. The CDR3 loop reads CASSSETRGLLHF. The CDR3 DNA reads TGCGCCAGCAGCTCGGAAACCAGGGGACTCCTCCACTTT. V is TRBV5-1 and J is TRBJ1-6; possibly TRBD1 for D (6 bases). V lost 3 bases, J lost 15 bases, and 16 bases lay in between. The germline V gene encodes CDR1 SGHRS and CDR2 YFSETQ. The CDR3 totals 13 residues.

This clonotype was recorded a few times. The chain couples TRBV3-1 to TRBJ1-3, with D unclear. The CDR3 sequence is 12 residues long. Germline values: CDR1 LGHDT, CDR2 YNNKEL (reference sequence). V shed 3 bases and J shed 4 bases, with 4 bases lying between them. The CDR3 spells CASSQLGNTIYF. The DNA for the CDR3 is TGTGCCAGCAGCCAGCTGGGAAACACCATATATTTT.

The V gene is TRBV20-1, the J gene TRBJ1-1, with D perhaps TRBD1 (5 bases). Germline V gene sequence: CDR1 DFQATT, CDR2 SNEGSKA (reference sequence). The V end was cut by 5 bases, the J end by 1 base, with 17 bases between. This CDR3 spans 15 amino acids. In DNA, the CDR3 is TGCAGTGCTGCAGGACGGAATCAGGGGAACACTGAAGCTTTCTTT. The encoded protein is CSAAGRNQGNTEAFF.

The chain has TRBV7-3 and TRBJ2-2; D unresolved. Trimming removed 4 bases from V and 4 bases from J, with 7 bases in between. There are 13 residues in the CDR3. The germline V gene encodes CDR1 SGHTA and CDR2 FQGTGA. The CDR3 DNA sequence: TGTGCCAGCAGCTCCCTTAGCACCGGGGAGCTGTTTTTT. Its protein product is CASSSLSTGELFF. Together with reference TRBV7-3 and TRBJ2-2, the CDR3 gives the full variable domain: GAGVSQTPSNKVTEKGKYVELRCDPISGHTALYWYRQSLGQGPEFLIYFQGTGAADDSGLPNDRFFAVRPEGSVSTLKIQRTERGDSAVYLCASSSLSTGELFFGEGSRLTVL.

The V gene is TRBV3-1, the J gene TRBJ1-1; D gene ambiguous. The CDR3 is made up of 13 amino acids. CDR1 is LGHDT, CDR2 YNNKEL, per germline (reference sequence). V was trimmed by 3 bases and J by 3 bases, leaving 8 bases between them. CDR3 region: CASSHEGHTEAFF. The CDR3 coding sequence is TGTGCCAGCAGCCATGAGGGCCACACTGAAGCTTTCTTT.

This clonotype was found a few times. The CDR3, as DNA: TGCGCCAGCAGCTTCTCCCTGACTAGCGGGGGACACAGACTTTACACAGATACGCAGTATTTT. This gives the protein CASSFSLTSGGHRLYTDTQYF. This rearrangement joins TRBV5-1 to TRBJ2-3; TRBD2 matches at 12 bases. The CDR3 length is 21 residues. Germline V CDR1 and CDR2: SGHRS, YFSETQ. J was trimmed by 2 bases and V by 2 bases; bases with no gene match: 18.

V gene TRBV20-1 combines with J gene TRBJ2-1; 10 nucleotides match TRBD2. There are 17 residues in the CDR3. Germline V gives CDR1 DFQATT, CDR2 SNEGSKA (reference sequence). Trimming removed 2 bases from V and 4 bases from J; junction bases left unmatched: 11. CDR3 loop: CSARIYSGGTSYNEQFF. CDR3 in DNA: TGCAGTGCTAGAATCTATAGCGGGGGGACCTCTTACAATGAGCAGTTCTTC.

This clonotype was found a few times. The chain couples TRBV7-9 to TRBJ2-3; perhaps D is TRBD1 or TRBD2 (5 bases each). The CDR3 sequence is 17 residues long. V shed 1 base and J shed 4 bases, with 18 bases lying between them. The germline V gene encodes CDR1 SEHNR and CDR2 FQNEAQ (reference sequence). In DNA form, the CDR3 reads TGTGCCAGCAGCTTAGTCGGGGCAGCCAAGGGCCCAGATACGCAGTATTTT. Translating it yields CASSLVGAAKGPDTQYF. Variable domain in full (rest from reference TRBV7-9 and TRBJ2-3): DTGVSQNPRHKITKRGQNVTFRCDPISEHNRLYWYRQTLGQGPEFLTYFQNEAQLEKSRLLSDRFSAERPKGSFSTLEIQRTEQGDSAMYLCASSLVGAAKGPDTQYFGPGTRLTVL.

The CDR3 nucleotides read TGCGCCAGCAGCCAACAGACAGGGGACGAGCAGTACGTC. This gives the protein CASSQQTGDEQYV. The gene calls are TRBV4-1 and TRBJ2-7; 8 bases line up with TRBD1. J was trimmed by 5 bases and V by 2 bases; bases with no gene match: 2. CDR1 and CDR2 (germline): MGHRA, YSYEKL. The CDR3 runs 13 residues.

In regard to this clonotype: The CDR3 ends on some other residue instead of the conserved phenylalanine or tryptophan, so this is likely a read error. V and J are TRBV28 and TRBJ1-1, with 9 bases matching TRBD1. The germline CDR1 and CDR2 sequences are MDHEN and SYDVKM. J lost 0 bases, V lost 5 bases, and 10 bases had no gene match. CDR3 size: 17 residues. Here the CDR3 reads CASSTIPGQGLNTEAFC. The CDR3 nucleotides read TGTGCCAGCAGTACCATACCGGGACAGGGACTGAACACTGAAGCTTTCTGT.